The rows below give T cell receptor beta chains drawn from one sample of a study of blood T cell repertoires in COVID-19. Produced via immunoSEQ multiplex PCR; TCRdb's table is partial and in-frame only. The table lists a few hundred thousand clones, around 84% of them singletons. Sequenced input: peripheral blood. Receptor source: a woman aged 70-85 years with active or convalescent COVID-19. Each CDR3 is given with its conserved first and last residue. A D gene is named only where the DNA matches it firmly. The size of a clone is reported for some rows only, either as once, few or many, or as a class for expanded clones.

V gene	clone size	D gene	J gene	CDR3 DNA	CDR3 protein
TRBV19	NA	TRBD2	TRBJ2-1	TGTGCCAGTAGTATATCTAGCGGCATCAATGAGCAGTTCTTC	CASSISSGINEQFF
TRBV7-3	NA	TRBD2	TRBJ2-5	TGTGCCAGCAGCCCCTTAGCGGGGTTGGAGACCCAGTACTTC	CASSPLAGLETQYF
TRBV11-1	NA	NA	TRBJ1-1	TGTGCCAGCAGGCATAGAGGAGGGACGTCAGAAGCTTTCTTT	CASRHRGGTSEAFF
TRBV6-5	NA	NA	TRBJ1-1	TGTGCCAGCAACCGGGGGGGCACTGAAGCTTTCTTT	CASNRGGTEAFF
TRBV7-2	NA	NA	TRBJ2-7	TGTGCCAGCAGCACCTCAAGGGGCCCCTACGAGCAGTACTTC	CASSTSRGPYEQYF
TRBV19	NA	NA	TRBJ1-2	TGTGCCAGTATCAGGCAGGGCTATGGCTACACCTTC	CASIRQGYGYTF
TRBV11-2	NA	NA	TRBJ2-1	TGTGCCAGCAGCTTAGTTGGTACAGGGACCTCACGTTACAATGAGCAGTTCTTC	CASSLVGTGTSRYNEQFF
TRBV11-2	NA	NA	TRBJ1-1	TGTGCCAGCAGCTCACAACCGGGGGGCCGCACTGAAGCTTTCTTT	CASSSQPGGRTEAFF
TRBV6-5	NA	NA	TRBJ1-2	TGTGCCAGCAGCCCCACAGTAACTAACTATGGCTACACCTTC	CASSPTVTNYGYTF
TRBV2	few	TRBD2	TRBJ2-5	TGTGCCAGCAGCGGGCGGGGGGAGACCCAGTACTTC	CASSGRGETQYF
TRBV28	NA	NA	TRBJ1-2	TGTGCCAGCAGGCCACAGGATTTCTATGGCTACACCTTC	CASRPQDFYGYTF
TRBV5-1	few	TRBD1	TRBJ1-5	TGCGCCAGCAGCCGGGACAGTAATCAGCCCCAGCATTTT	CASSRDSNQPQHF
TRBV14	NA	NA	TRBJ2-3	TGTGCCAGCAGCCAAGGCGGGTGGGCAGATACGCAGTATTTT	CASSQGGWADTQYF
TRBV19	many	NA	TRBJ1-2	TGTGCCAGTAGCCAACGGCCTAGGCATGGCTACACCTTC	CASSQRPRHGYTF
TRBV6-2/TRBV6-3	NA	NA	TRBJ2-2	TGTGCCAGCAGTTACTCGAGGGGGGGCACTTTCAACACCGGGGAGCTGTTTTTT	CASSYSRGGTFNTGELFF
TRBV18	NA	NA	TRBJ2-1	TGTGCCAGCTCACCGGGCAGAATCTCTTACAATGAGCAGTTCTTC	CASSPGRISYNEQFF
TRBV7-2	NA	NA	TRBJ2-6	TGTGCCAGCAGCTTAAGGGCCAGGGTCGGGGCCAACGTCCTGACTTTC	CASSLRARVGANVLTF
TRBV5-1	NA	NA	TRBJ2-5	TGCGCCAGCAGCTTGGCCGGGGGGCTTAGGGAGACCCAGTACTTC	CASSLAGGLRETQYF
TRBV4-2	NA	NA	TRBJ2-7	TGTGCCGGCAGCCAAGTCGCGGAGGCACGCTACGAGCAGTACTTC	CAGSQVAEARYEQYF
TRBV29-1	NA	NA	TRBJ1-2	TGCAGCGTCCGTATAACCTCGGGTGGCTACACCTTC	CSVRITSGGYTF
TRBV11-2	NA	NA	TRBJ1-1	TGTGCCAGCAGCTTATTTCGGAACACTGAAGCTTTCTTT	CASSLFRNTEAFF
TRBV19	NA	NA	TRBJ1-2	TGTGCCAGTAGTATAACGGACTATGGCTACACCTTC	CASSITDYGYTF
TRBV27	NA	NA	TRBJ1-1	TGTGCCAGCAGTTTTGGGGGCGATGGAGAGGCTTTCTTT	CASSFGGDGEAFF
TRBV29-1	NA	TRBD1	TRBJ1-4	TGCAGCGTTGGACTACAGGGGGGGGTGACTAATGAAAAACTGTTTTTT	CSVGLQGGVTNEKLFF
TRBV5-4	NA	TRBD2	TRBJ2-7	TGTGCCAGCAGCTTGGCTAGCGGGGGGGCCGCCTTCTACGAGCAGTACTTC	CASSLASGGAAFYEQYF
TRBV6-5	NA	NA	TRBJ2-4	TGTGCCAGCAGCCCCGAAAACATTCAGTACTTC	CASSPENIQYF
TRBV19	NA	NA	TRBJ1-5	TGTGCCAGTAGTCCTTTAAAGGGGGAACCCCAGCATTTT	CASSPLKGEPQHF
TRBV21-1	few	NA	TRBJ1-2	TGTGCCAGCAGCAACGGGCAGGGGTACACCTTC	CASSNGQGYTF
TRBV6-5	NA	TRBD2	TRBJ2-7	TGTGCCAGCGGTAGGGTAGCGGGGCCCTACGAGCAGTACTTC	CASGRVAGPYEQYF
TRBV18	NA	NA	TRBJ1-5	TGTGCCAGCCGACGGCCCGGGCAGCCCCAGCATTTT	CASRRPGQPQHF
TRBV6-5	NA	TRBD1	TRBJ2-7	TGTGCCAGCCGGGACAGGGGCACTTACGAGCAGTACTTC	CASRDRGTYEQYF
TRBV5-6	NA	NA	TRBJ2-3	TGTGCCAGCAGCTTGGAGGCGGGGAGAGACACAGATACGCAGTATTTT	CASSLEAGRDTDTQYF
TRBV5-6	NA	TRBD1	TRBJ1-1	TGTGCCAGCAGCGCATGGGACAGGGGCAGGAACACTGAAGCTTTCTTT	CASSAWDRGRNTEAFF
TRBV12-3/TRBV12-4	NA	TRBD1	TRBJ1-2	TGTGCCAGCAGTAGAGGACAGGGTAGTGGCTACACCTTC	CASSRGQGSGYTF
TRBV3-1/TRBV3-2	few	NA	TRBJ2-2	TGTGCCAGCAGCCAAGGGACAGCAGAAACCGGGGAGCTGTTTTTT	CASSQGTAETGELFF
TRBV18	NA	NA	TRBJ1-1	TGTGCCAGCTCACCCGCAAACGACAGAGGCGAAGCTTTCTTT	CASSPANDRGEAFF
TRBV6-5	NA	TRBD1	TRBJ2-5	TGTGCCAGCACCCCTCCGACAGGGATGGGGTCCCAGTACTTC	CASTPPTGMGSQYF
TRBV6-6	NA	TRBD1	TRBJ1-3	TGTGCCAGCGGGGGCCAGGGGGGCGGAAACACCATATATTTT	CASGGQGGGNTIYF
TRBV7-9	once	NA	TRBJ1-6	TGTGCCAGCAACGGGATGGGAGTATCACCCCTCCACTTT	CASNGMGVSPLHF
TRBV6-1	NA	NA	TRBJ1-1	TGTGCCAGCAGTGAAATCGGAGGTTGGACTGAAGCTTTCTTT	CASSEIGGWTEAFF
TRBV4-1	NA	NA	TRBJ2-3	TGCGCCAGCAGCCCTGGAACAGGAAACACAGATACGCAGTATTTT	CASSPGTGNTDTQYF
TRBV27	NA	TRBD1	TRBJ1-2	TGTGCCAGCAGCCGTGACAGGGACTATGGCTACACCTTC	CASSRDRDYGYTF
TRBV29-1	NA	TRBD1	TRBJ2-5	TGCAGCGTTGCGGTGGGAGACAGGGAAGGGGAGACCCAGTACTTC	CSVAVGDREGETQYF
TRBV7-2	NA	NA	TRBJ1-4	TGTGCCAGCAGCTCCTCAGGGATCGCAACTAATGAAAAACTGTTTTTT	CASSSSGIATNEKLFF
TRBV5-1	NA	TRBD1	TRBJ2-3	TGCGCCAGCAGCTTGGTAGGGGGCGGTGGCACAGATACGCAGTATTTT	CASSLVGGGGTDTQYF
TRBV4-2	NA	TRBD1	TRBJ2-7	TGTGCCAGCAGCCAGGGACAGACCTACGAGCAGTACTTC	CASSQGQTYEQYF
TRBV6-2/TRBV6-3	NA	TRBD1	TRBJ1-2	TGTGCCAGCAGTTGGCCACAGGGGGCGAACTCTAGATATGGCTACACCTTC	CASSWPQGANSRYGYTF